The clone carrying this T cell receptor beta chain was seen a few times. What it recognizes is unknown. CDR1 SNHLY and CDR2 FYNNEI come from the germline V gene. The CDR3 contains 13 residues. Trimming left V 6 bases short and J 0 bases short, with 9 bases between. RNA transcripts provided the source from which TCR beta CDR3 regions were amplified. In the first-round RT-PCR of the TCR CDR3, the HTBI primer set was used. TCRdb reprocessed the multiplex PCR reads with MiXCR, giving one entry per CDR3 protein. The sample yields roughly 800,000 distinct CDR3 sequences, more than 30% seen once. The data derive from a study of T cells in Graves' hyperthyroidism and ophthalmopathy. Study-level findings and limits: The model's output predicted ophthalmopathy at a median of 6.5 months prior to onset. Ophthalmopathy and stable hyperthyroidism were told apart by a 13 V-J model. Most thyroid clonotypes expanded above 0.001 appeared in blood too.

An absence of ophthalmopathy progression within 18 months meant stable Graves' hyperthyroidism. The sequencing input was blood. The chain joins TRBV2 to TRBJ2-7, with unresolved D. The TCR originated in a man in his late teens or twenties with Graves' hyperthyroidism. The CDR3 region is CASRETASYEQYF. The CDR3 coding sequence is TGTGCCAGCAGAGAGACCGCCTCCTACGAGCAGTACTTC.